The sequence of this T cell receptor beta chain was determined in a study of shared clonotypes between healthy human individuals. Study results and limitations: Non-shared clonotypes had lower generation probabilities than clonotypes shared by all four sorted-subset donors.

Terminally differentiated effector memory CD45RA+ cells were excluded from the naive CD8 cells, which were CD45RO-negative and positively selected for CCR7. This clone was counted a single time. No antigen is known for it. Germline V CDR1 and CDR2: MNHNY, SVGAGI (reference sequence). The CDR3 runs to 13 residues. Deletions cut 11 bases from V and 4 bases from J, with 17 bases between. Generated by immunoSEQ multiplex PCR, the TCRdb table keeps only in-frame clones and is missing some. The sample lists millions of clones, under 95% occurring once. The source material was naive CD8+ T cells from PBMCs. The clonotype originates from a man between 18 and 35 years old in good health. Some clones in this sample may be carry-over from other donors' samples. The rearrangement links TRBV6-6 to TRBJ1-2; D is unclear. CDR3 coding DNA: TGTGCCTCAACCCCGGGATTTGGCTATGGCTACACCTTC. The encoded protein is CASTPGFGYGYTF.